The TCR beta chain described here comes from a study of blood T cell repertoires in COVID-19. The assay was immunoSEQ multiplex PCR, and TCRdb's table has in-frame clones only and misses some. Among about 120,000 clones listed, roughly 86% were seen once. The CDR3 runs to 14 residues. Germline V CDR1 and CDR2: SGHRS, YFSETQ. Trimming shortened V by 0 bases and J by 1 base, and 8 bases separated the two germline ends. This clone has a handful of counts. This receptor was obtained from a woman in her 70s with COVID-19, enrolled during active disease. This chain links TRBV5-1 with TRBJ2-7; D not resolved. What was sequenced was peripheral blood. The CDR3 region is CASSLGPRSYEQYF. The CDR3 DNA reads as TGCGCCAGCAGCTTGGGTCCGCGTTCCTACGAGCAGTACTTC.